Each of the 30 T cell receptor beta chains below was sequenced from the same sample in a study of cytomegalovirus exposure and HLA in healthy donors. Vbeta (60) and Jbeta (13) primers were used in the PCR. TCRdb keeps only in-frame clones here, not all; method: immunoSEQ multiplex PCR. The data include some 48,000 clones; the top ten clones carry approximately 2.1%. The material sequenced was PBMCs. These receptors were obtained from a woman in her thirties or forties in good health and CMV-seronegative.

Worth noting for this clone: Other DNA variants within this sample encode the same CDR3. The gene calls are TRBV5-6 and TRBJ2-5, with TRBD1 as a possible D gene (6 bases). CDR3 size: 14 residues. Trimming removed 2 bases at V and 5 bases at J, with 13 bases between. The V gene's germline CDR1 is SGHDT and CDR2 YYEEEE. The CDR3, as DNA: TGTGCCAGCAGCTTATCAGGGCAGGGGGAGACCCAGTACTTC. Translation: CASSLSGQGETQYF. Drawing the rest from reference TRBV5-6 and TRBJ2-5, the complete variable domain is DAGVTQSPTHLIKTRGQQVTLRCSPKSGHDTVSWYQQALGQGPQFIFQYYEEEERQRGNFPDRFSGHQFPNYSSELNVNALLLGDSALYLCASSLSGQGETQYFGPGTRLLVL.

V usage is TRBV5-1 and J usage is TRBJ2-7; tentatively, D is TRBD1 (6 bases). The germline CDR1 and CDR2 sequences are SGHRS and YFSETQ. The CDR3 consists of 14 residues. V lost 3 bases to trimming and J lost 5 bases, with 15 bases between them. The CDR3 DNA reads as TGCGCCAGCAGCTCAGTACCGGACAGCCACGAGCAGTACTTC. Translation: CASSSVPDSHEQYF. Together with reference TRBV5-1 and TRBJ2-7, the CDR3 gives the full variable domain: KAGVTQTPRYLIKTRGQQVTLSCSPISGHRSVSWYQQTPGQGLQFLFEYFSETQRNKGNFPGRFSGRQFSNSRSEMNVSTLELGDSALYLCASSSVPDSHEQYFGPGTRLTVT.

The chain couples TRBV11-3 to TRBJ2-7, with 10 bases that match TRBD2. V gave up 6 bases and J gave up 6 bases; unmatched junction bases: 8. There are 14 residues in the CDR3. Germline V gives CDR1 SGHNT, CDR2 YENEEA. This chain's CDR3 is CASSPSGSVREQYF. The CDR3 coding sequence is TGTGCCAGCAGTCCTAGCGGGAGCGTGCGCGAGCAGTACTTC.

This chain links TRBV11-2 with TRBJ2-3, with D tentatively TRBD1 (6 bases). The ends were cut back, 4 bases at V and 0 bases at J, with 17 bases in the middle. The CDR3 runs to 17 residues. CDR1 SGHAT and CDR2 FQNNGV come from the germline V gene. CDR3 protein: CASSYLRGGGSTDTQYF. CDR3 DNA: TGTGCCAGCAGCTATCTCAGGGGTGGAGGTAGCACAGATACGCAGTATTTT.

The chain joins TRBV6-1 to TRBJ2-5; a weak D match, TRBD2 (5 bases). The CDR3 sequence is 14 residues long. V lost 6 bases, J lost 4 bases, and 15 bases lay in between. CDR1 MNHNS and CDR2 SASEGT come from the germline V gene. DNA of the CDR3: TGTGCCAGCAGCGTCGGAAAGGAGGCAGAGACCCAGTACTTC. Residues: CASSVGKEAETQYF.

The chain employs TRBV18 and TRBJ2-3, with TRBD2 matching over 12 bases. V shed 0 bases, J shed 8 bases, and the junction held 6 bases outside the gene matches. CDR3 length: 16 amino acids. Germline loops: CDR1 KGHSH, CDR2 LQKENI. CDR3 in DNA: TGTGCCAGCTCACCACCGACTAGCGGGGGCGGGGGTACGCAGTATTTT. This translates into CASSPPTSGGGGTQYF.

The chain carries TRBV4-2 and TRBJ2-3; tentative D call: TRBD2 (5 bases). Germline V gene lookup returns CDR1 LGHNA and CDR2 YNFKEQ. Trimming removed 0 bases from V and 0 bases from J, with 10 bases in between. The CDR3 has 16 residues. CDR3 amino acids: CASSQDLGLSTDTQYF. The CDR3 DNA reads TGTGCCAGCAGCCAAGATCTTGGACTGAGCACAGATACGCAGTATTTT.

The genes are TRBV7-7 and TRBJ2-3; 9 nucleotides align to TRBD2. The CDR3 contains 13 residues. Germline CDR1 reads SSHAT; CDR2 reads FNYEAQ (reference sequence). The chain's CDR3 is CASRPAGGDTQYF. CDR3 DNA: TGTGCTAGCCGCCCAGCGGGGGGTGATACGCAGTATTTT.

This chain joins TRBV20-1 and TRBJ1-2; D not certain. V gave up 4 bases and J gave up 7 bases, with 10 bases separating them. This CDR3 is built from 11 residues. Looked up from germline, CDR1 is DFQATT and CDR2 is SNEGSKA (reference sequence). The CDR3 region is CSAIPPSGYTF. The CDR3 DNA is TGCAGTGCTATCCCCCCCAGTGGCTACACCTTC.

The V and J genes are TRBV5-1 and TRBJ1-3, with D maybe TRBD1 (5 bases). Trimming took 5 bases from V and 0 from J, leaving 12 bases between them. The length of the CDR3 is 15 residues. The V gene's germline CDR1 is SGHRS and CDR2 YFSETQ. CDR3 in amino acids: CASSLGGGSGNTIYF. In nucleotides, the CDR3 is TGCGCCAGCAGTCTCGGGGGTGGCTCTGGAAACACCATATATTTT.

This chain links TRBV4-3 with TRBJ1-6; no clear D gene. The V gene's germline CDR1 is LGHNA and CDR2 YSLEER. This CDR3 has 13 amino acids. V was clipped by 4 bases and J by 9 bases, with 10 bases between them. This chain's CDR3 is CASSPTRGSPLHF. The CDR3 coding sequence is TGCGCCAGCAGCCCCACCCGGGGTTCACCCCTCCACTTT.

The gene calls are TRBV6-6 and TRBJ1-2; D is perhaps TRBD1 (6 bases). The V and J ends lost 4 bases and 7 bases respectively, with 13 bases between them. The CDR3 is 13 residues long. Germline loops: CDR1 MNHNY, CDR2 SVGAGI (reference sequence). The CDR3 bases are TGTGCCAGCAGTTGGGACAACTTCCGTGGCTACACCTTC. It encodes CASSWDNFRGYTF.

J is TRBJ1-6 and V is TRBV4-2, with D perhaps matching TRBD1 (5 bases). Germline CDR1 and CDR2: LGHNA and YNFKEQ. This CDR3 comprises 14 residues. V was pared by 1 base and J by 7 bases, with 8 bases between. CDR3 sequence (DNA): TGTGCCAGCAGCCAAGTGGCAGGGAATTCACCCCTCCACTTT. The encoded protein is CASSQVAGNSPLHF.

The chain joins TRBV2 to TRBJ1-1, with 9 bases identical to TRBD1. V lost 5 bases and J lost 5; bases outside the gene matches: 6. CDR3 length: 14 residues. Germline values: CDR1 SNHLY, CDR2 FYNNEI. Here the CDR3 DNA reads TGTGCCAGCAGTTGGGGACAGGGAGGGACTGAAGCTTTCTTT. Encoded protein: CASSWGQGGTEAFF.

J is TRBJ1-4 and V is TRBV2, with a weak D call TRBD1 (5 bases). V shed 7 bases and J shed 4 bases, with 16 bases lying between them. The germline gives CDR1 SNHLY, CDR2 FYNNEI. CDR3 length: 15 amino acids. CDR3 nucleotide sequence: TGTGCCAGCACCTTGGAGGGGACGATTAATGAAAAACTGTTTTTT. Translating it yields CASTLEGTINEKLFF. Full variable domain (rest looked up from reference TRBV2 and TRBJ1-4): EPEVTQTPSHQVTQMGQEVILRCVPISNHLYFYWYRQILGQKVEFLVSFYNNEISEKSEIFDDQFSVERPDGSNFTLKIRSTKLEDSAMYFCASTLEGTINEKLFFGSGTQLSVL.

The chain is built from TRBV7-2 and TRBJ1-6; D perhaps matches TRBD1 (6 bases). In germline, CDR1 is SGHTA, CDR2 FQGNSA. V was trimmed by 5 bases and J by 7 bases, leaving 15 bases between them. The CDR3 loop spans 15 amino acids. CDR3 nucleotide sequence: TGTGCCAGCAGCCGAATCGGACAGCGGAATTCACCCCTCCACTTT. Amino acids: CASSRIGQRNSPLHF.

V is TRBV30 and J is TRBJ2-3; no clear D gene. Germline CDR1 and CDR2: GTSNPN and SVGIG (reference sequence). Trimming left V 2 bases short and J 6 bases short, with 6 bases between. This CDR3 is 11 amino acids long. CDR3 in DNA: TGTGCCTGGAGTTTCTCGGATACGCAGTATTTT. Its protein product is CAWSFSDTQYF. The variable domain in full, completed from reference TRBV30 and TRBJ2-3, reads SQTIHQWPATLVQPVGSPLSLECTVEGTSNPNLYWYRQAAGRGLQLLFYSVGIGQISSEVPQNLSASRPQDRQFILSSKKLLLSDSGFYLCAWSFSDTQYFGPGTRLTVL.

J is TRBJ2-1 and V is TRBV30; the D gene is possibly TRBD1 (5 bases). Per the germline V gene, CDR1 is GTSNPN and CDR2 is SVGIG (reference sequence). The CDR3 runs 14 residues. Trimming stripped 0 bases from V and 5 bases from J, with 11 bases between. CDR3: CAWSVDNTDNEQFF. The CDR3 nucleotides are TGTGCCTGGAGTGTGGACAACACCGACAATGAGCAGTTCTTC. Full variable domain (rest looked up from reference TRBV30 and TRBJ2-1): SQTIHQWPATLVQPVGSPLSLECTVEGTSNPNLYWYRQAAGRGLQLLFYSVGIGQISSEVPQNLSASRPQDRQFILSSKKLLLSDSGFYLCAWSVDNTDNEQFFGPGTRLTVL.

The V gene is TRBV6-1, the J gene TRBJ1-6, with D hard to call. V lost 0 bases and J lost 2, with 14 bases in between. The CDR3 totals 18 residues. The germline V gene has CDR1 MNHNS and CDR2 SASEGT. CDR3 loop: CASSEALPTGTYNSPLHF. The CDR3 coding sequence is TGTGCCAGCAGTGAAGCGCTTCCCACCGGGACCTATAATTCACCCCTCCACTTT.

The chain has TRBV5-1 and TRBJ2-5; 13 positions agree with TRBD2. V was pared by 4 bases and J by 2 bases, with 8 bases of the junction left unmatched. The CDR3 sequence is 17 residues long. Germline V gene sequence: CDR1 SGHRS, CDR2 YFSETQ. CDR3 residues: CASSRSLTSGGQETQYF. The CDR3 bases are TGCGCCAGCAGCCGATCATTGACTAGCGGGGGGCAAGAGACCCAGTACTTC. The entire variable domain, with the rest obtained from reference TRBV5-1 and TRBJ2-5, is as follows: KAGVTQTPRYLIKTRGQQVTLSCSPISGHRSVSWYQQTPGQGLQFLFEYFSETQRNKGNFPGRFSGRQFSNSRSEMNVSTLELGDSALYLCASSRSLTSGGQETQYFGPGTRLLVL.

The chain carries TRBV19 and TRBJ1-1; D gene ambiguous. The CDR3 extends over 13 amino acids. Trimming stripped 10 bases from V and 1 base from J, with 13 bases between. Germline CDR1 is LNHDA and CDR2 is SQIVND (reference sequence). The CDR3 DNA reads as TGTGCCACCGGACGGGGAACGAACACTGAAGCTTTCTTT. Its protein product is CATGRGTNTEAFF.

The gene calls are TRBV6-6 and TRBJ2-7; TRBD1 matches at 7 bases. Germline loops: CDR1 MNHNY, CDR2 SVGAGI (reference sequence). The CDR3 has 14 residues. The ends lost 2 bases at V and 4 bases at J; junction bases unmatched: 5. CDR3 amino acids: CASSYAQGVYEQYF. In DNA, the CDR3 is TGTGCCAGCAGTTACGCTCAGGGGGTGTACGAGCAGTACTTC.

The chain combines TRBV11-2 with TRBJ2-4; 11 nucleotides agree with TRBD2. V dropped 5 bases and J dropped 4; count of bases not matched to a gene: 7. The germline V gene encodes CDR1 SGHAT and CDR2 FQNNGV. CDR3 length equals 16 residues. The CDR3 sequence: CASSLSLAGDKNIQYF. Here the CDR3 DNA reads TGTGCCAGCAGCCTATCACTAGCGGGGGATAAAAACATTCAGTACTTC.

The V and J genes are TRBV5-1 and TRBJ2-2; D unclear. V gave up 3 bases and J gave up 4 bases, with 10 bases separating them. The CDR3 runs to 14 residues. Germline V gene data show CDR1 as SGHRS and CDR2 as YFSETQ. The CDR3 reads CASSSTAITGELFF. The CDR3 coding sequence is TGCGCCAGCAGCTCCACAGCTATCACCGGGGAGCTGTTTTTT.

The V call is TRBV7-9, the J call TRBJ2-4; D uncertain. From germline, CDR1 is SEHNR and CDR2 FQNEAQ (reference sequence). Trimming took 6 bases from V and 6 from J, leaving 18 bases between them. CDR3 length equals 15 residues. CDR3 nucleotides: TGTGCCAGCAGTCGCTCCGGGTTAAATTCAAACATTCAGTACTTC. This sequence encodes CASSRSGLNSNIQYF.

V and J are TRBV6-1 and TRBJ2-7; possibly TRBD1 for D (6 bases). Germline-derived CDR1 and CDR2 are MNHNS and SASEGT. The CDR3 extends over 15 amino acids. V lost 8 bases and J 3 bases, leaving 20 bases between the germline ends. The CDR3 is CASPSSMAGDYEQYF. DNA of the CDR3: TGTGCCAGCCCGAGTTCCATGGCAGGGGACTACGAGCAGTACTTC.

The V gene is TRBV19, the J gene TRBJ1-2, with 7 bases that match TRBD1. Germline V gene data show CDR1 as LNHDA and CDR2 as SQIVND (reference sequence). V lost 4 bases and J lost 6; bases outside the gene matches: 14. The CDR3 sequence is 16 residues long. CDR3 sequence reads: CASSNPYRGKIHGYTF. The CDR3 region has the DNA TGTGCCAGTAGTAACCCCTACAGGGGAAAAATCCATGGCTACACCTTC. Using reference TRBV19 and TRBJ1-2 for the parts outside the CDR3, the full variable domain is DGGITQSPKYLFRKEGQNVTLSCEQNLNHDAMYWYRQDPGQGLRLIYYSQIVNDFQKGDIAEGYSVSREKKESFPLTVTSAQKNPTAFYLCASSNPYRGKIHGYTFGSGTRLTVV.

V usage is TRBV7-2 and J usage is TRBJ1-2; TRBD1 aligns across 9 bases. There are 15 residues in the CDR3. V lost 6 bases to trimming and J lost 4 bases; unmatched junction nucleotides: 9. In germline, CDR1 is SGHTA, CDR2 FQGNSA. The CDR3 here is CASSPVGGQGYGYTF. In nucleotides, the CDR3 is TGTGCCAGCAGTCCCGTCGGGGGACAGGGCTATGGCTACACCTTC.

The chain carries TRBV6-5 and TRBJ1-2; TRBD1 agrees at 7 bases. V lost 9 bases and J lost 7; bases outside the gene matches: 11. Germline assignment: CDR1 MNHEY and CDR2 SVGAGI. This CDR3 is built from 13 residues. The CDR3 DNA reads TGTGCCAGTAAGACAGGGTCCGCAGGTGGCTACACCTTC. As protein: CASKTGSAGGYTF.

This chain uses TRBV6-5 with TRBJ2-1, with D hard to call. Germline-derived CDR1 and CDR2 are MNHEY and SVGAGI. CDR3 length: 14 residues. V lost 1 base and J 8 bases, leaving 12 bases between the germline ends. The CDR3 loop reads CASSYLAARDEQFF. The CDR3 coding sequence is TGTGCCAGCAGTTACTTGGCGGCTCGGGATGAGCAGTTCTTC.